This T cell receptor beta chain was sequenced for a study of blood T cell repertoires in COVID-19. The wider study: COVID-19 samples, acute and convalescent, were from the United States, Italy and Spain. PBMCs, B-cell-depleted T cells, or T cells were the source of the cDNA or gDNA that made up the material.

In the original workflow: Estimation of nucleated cell counts relied on the amplification of reference gene primers. Data came from immunoSEQ multiplex PCR; TCRdb stores just in-frame clones and leaves some out. V and J calls and clone size come straight from that table; D and trimming were deduced from the DNA. The sample holds 150,000 to 200,000 clones, 88% seen once. Unmatched junction bases numbered 20, after V lost 4 bases and J lost 8 bases. Germline CDR1 is SGHNT and CDR2 is YYREEE (reference sequence). The CDR3 sequence is 17 residues long. V and J are TRBV5-4 and TRBJ1-2; 7 bases are a match to TRBD1. Material for sequencing was peripheral blood. The TCR was taken from a human donor in a cohort sampled during active COVID-19. CDR3 protein: CASSANTGTVIKVGYTF. The CDR3 coding sequence is TGTGCCAGCAGCGCTAATACCGGGACAGTCATTAAAGTCGGCTACACCTTC.